These 8 T cell receptor beta chains came from one sample sequenced in a study of blood T cell repertoires in COVID-19. Libraries were prepared by immunoSEQ multiplex PCR; TCRdb keeps only in-frame clonotypes and omits some of them. Here the sample spans some 100,000 clones, around 90% being singletons. The sample was peripheral blood. These receptors were obtained from a woman aged 70-85 years with acute or convalescent COVID-19.

The chain uses TRBV5-5 and TRBJ2-2, with 8 bases that match TRBD2. The J segment lost 5 bases and the V segment lost 3 bases, leaving 3 bases of the junction unmatched. The CDR3 contains 14 residues. Germline V gene lookup returns CDR1 SGHKS and CDR2 YYEKEE (reference sequence). CDR3 amino acids: CASSYGGATGELFF. In DNA, the CDR3 is TGTGCCAGCAGCTACGGGGGGGCGACCGGGGAGCTGTTTTTT.

The chain links TRBV4-2 to TRBJ1-2; 8 nucleotides align to TRBD1. Germline CDR1 reads LGHNA; CDR2 reads YNFKEQ. Trimming took 4 bases from V and 4 from J; bases not matched to a gene: 2. CDR3 length equals 13 residues. CDR3 region: CASSPGQAYGYTF. The CDR3 DNA reads TGTGCCAGCAGCCCGGGACAGGCCTATGGCTACACCTTC.

V is TRBV15 and J is TRBJ2-2, with 7 bases matching TRBD1. The J segment lost 5 bases and the V segment lost 0 bases, leaving 3 bases of the junction unmatched. Germline CDR1 LNHNV, CDR2 YYDKDF (reference sequence). CDR3 size: 15 residues. CDR3 coding DNA: TGTGCCACCAGCAGAGAGGCCAGGGGGACCGGGGAGCTGTTTTTT. It translates to CATSREARGTGELFF.

V usage is TRBV6-5 and J usage is TRBJ2-6, with D hard to call. The V gene's germline CDR1 is MNHEY and CDR2 SVGAGI. V lost 2 bases to trimming and J lost 0 bases, with 5 bases between them. The CDR3 runs to 15 residues. CDR3 DNA: TGTGCCAGCAGTTACAGCTACTCTGGGGCCAACGTCCTGACTTTC. The encoded protein is CASSYSYSGANVLTF.

This chain links TRBV11-2 with TRBJ2-1, with D maybe TRBD1 (5 bases). Trimming removed 7 bases from V and 4 bases from J, with 11 bases in between. CDR1 is SGHAT and CDR2 is FQNNGV in the germline V gene. This CDR3 is built from 13 residues. This chain's CDR3 is CASTRDVYNEQFF. In nucleotides, the CDR3 is TGTGCCAGCACCAGGGATGTATACAATGAGCAGTTCTTC.

The chain is built from TRBV14 and TRBJ1-2; weak D call: TRBD1 (6 bases). V was clipped by 7 bases and J by 8 bases, with 17 bases between them. The CDR3 has 13 residues. Per germline, CDR1 SGHDN and CDR2 FVKESK. The CDR3 region has the DNA TGTGCCAGCACCCAGACGGGGGGCTGGGGCTACACCTTC. This codes for CASTQTGGWGYTF. Full variable domain (remainder filled in from reference TRBV14 and TRBJ1-2): EAGVTQFPSHSVIEKGQTVTLRCDPISGHDNLYWYRRVMGKEIKFLLHFVKESKQDESGMPNNRFLAERTGGTYSTLKVQPAELEDSGVYFCASTQTGGWGYTFGSGTRLTVV.

V is TRBV2 and J is TRBJ1-6; a weak D match, TRBD1 (6 bases). Germline values: CDR1 SNHLY, CDR2 FYNNEI. V was cut by 3 bases and J by 4 bases, with 10 bases left in between. The CDR3 runs 15 residues. In DNA form, the CDR3 reads TGTGCCAGCAGTGACCAGGGGAAGTATAATTCACCCCTCCACTTT. Translation gives CASSDQGKYNSPLHF.

In nucleotides, the CDR3 is TGTGCCAGCAACCGGGACTCCTCCTACGAGCAGTACTTC. This translates into CASNRDSSYEQYF. The chain carries TRBV14 and TRBJ2-7, with D possibly matching TRBD2 (6 bases). The CDR3 runs 13 residues. The germline CDR1 and CDR2 sequences are SGHDN and FVKESK. With 7 bases removed from V and 0 bases from J, the gap between germline ends came to 10 bases.